This T cell receptor (beta chain) was recovered during a study of T cell changes during pregnancy in multiple sclerosis (dated by TCRdb to between 2018 and 2021). With respect to the entire study: In women with multiple sclerosis, the researchers looked at how the T cell repertoire shifted as pregnancy progressed.

This clone appeared once. Which antigen it targets is not known. Base qualities are not at hand, and no much larger clone is one base apart. Preparation of the library involved the immunoSEQ multiplex PCR assay. TCRdb took this table from immuneACCESS and kept in-frame rearrangements with V and J called. Such tables lack part of the clones; where checked against another copy, unresolved V genes explain under half of the gap, and the rest is unexplained. The sample table contains roughly 69,000 clones; only one count was recorded for about 91% of them. Around 0.3% of the sample goes to the ten largest clones. The CDR3 contains 14 residues, cysteine and phenylalanine counted. Just the 42-base CDR3 DNA is kept, in frame starting at base 1. For this chain, trimming is 4 bases at the V end and 3 bases at the J end, and the number of junction bases without a gene match is 3. Taken from the germline V gene, the CDR1 and CDR2 loops are LGHNA and YNFKEQ.

Specimen: CD4+ T cells from peripheral blood mononuclear cells, collected in the third trimester of pregnancy. The V and J genes are TRBV4-2 and TRBJ1-3; 7 central bases correspond to TRBD1. The source is a female donor in good health, enrolled as a control in a pregnancy study. The nucleotide sequence is given as TGTGCCAGCAGCCTCCCAGGGGGTGGAAACACCATATATTTT. Translated, this gives CASSLPGGGNTIYF.